The clone carrying this T cell receptor (beta chain) was seen a few times. This record belongs to a study of blood T cell repertoires in COVID-19. On the study more broadly: Some COVID-19 samples were acute and others convalescent; all came from the United States, Italy and Spain.

Original processing methods: It was from reference gene primer amplification that nucleated cell counts were estimated. The method was immunoSEQ multiplex PCR; TCRdb's version includes in-frame clones alone and lacks a portion of them. V and J calls and clone size are those listed in that table; D and trimming were worked out from the DNA. The sample comprises 150,000 or so clones, around 84% of which are singletons, and about 8.6% rests with the top ten. Living in under 30 US areas, the participants were between about 18 and 90 years of age. Participant-given clinical history determined each cohort assignment. Germline V gives CDR1 SQVTM, CDR2 ANQGSEA. This CDR3 spans 14 amino acids. The V and J ends lost 5 bases and 6 bases respectively, with 19 bases between them.

The receptor was derived from a woman aged 45-59 years who had recovered from COVID-19. Material: PBMCs or T cells enriched from blood (not recorded which). This chain links TRBV29-1 with TRBJ1-1, with D unclear. CDR3 sequence reads: CSVLRVPPTSEAFF. The CDR3 coding sequence is TGCAGCGTTCTCCGGGTGCCACCCACCTCTGAAGCTTTCTTT.